The text below deals with one T cell receptor beta chain. The CDR3 length is 15 residues. The V end lost 0 bases, the J end lost 7 bases, and 13 bases lay between the germline ends. Per the germline V gene, CDR1 is MNHEY and CDR2 is SVGEGT. The record originates from a study of CD8 T cells in Susac syndrome. Sequencing of TCR beta was carried out in blood CD8+ and CD4+ T cells. RNA, at 0.5 to 1 ug, was reverse transcribed with random hexamers. TCRdb processed the immunoSEQ multiplex PCR reads anew with MiXCR; each CDR3 protein has one entry. The data hold fewer than 350,000 distinct CDR3 sequences, with roughly 85% observed a single time.

V and J are TRBV6-2 or TRBV6-3 and TRBJ2-4; D unclear. Material: CD8+ T cells from PBMCs. This TCR came from a human donor with multiple sclerosis. This CDR3 reads CASSYSAGWVNIQYF. DNA of the CDR3: TGTGCCAGCAGTTACTCCGCCGGGTGGGTGAACATTCAGTACTTC.